Listed below are T cell receptor beta chains from one sample, sequenced in a study of beta chain features in type 1 diabetes. Produced via immunoSEQ multiplex PCR; TCRdb's table is partial and in-frame only. The sample carries over 600,000 clones, roughly 12% recorded once. The sequenced sample was naive CD4+ T cells from blood. Source of these receptors: a man aged 30 to 45 with type 1 diabetes. Both conserved end residues are part of each CDR3. Fields, in order: D gene, J gene, V gene, clone size, CDR3 protein, CDR3 DNA. D genes are given only for firm matches. Clone size, where shown, is once, few, many, or a class for clones that have expanded.

. | TRBJ1-2 | TRBV6-1 | . | CASRNRVTGYTF | TGTGCCAGCAGAAATCGGGTTACGGGCTACACCTTC
TRBD2 | TRBJ2-1 | TRBV5-1 | . | CASSSLAGSYNEQFF | TGCGCCAGCAGCTCCCTAGCGGGGTCCTACAATGAGCAGTTCTTC
TRBD2 | TRBJ2-7 | TRBV5-4 | few | CASSPERGSDEQYF | TGTGCCAGCAGCCCGGAGCGGGGGAGCGACGAGCAGTACTTC
TRBD2 | TRBJ2-1 | TRBV5-1 | . | CASSLASGSSYNEQFF | TGCGCCAGCAGCTTAGCTAGCGGATCCTCCTACAATGAGCAGTTCTTC
. | TRBJ2-4 | TRBV6-1 | . | CASSENLAKNIQYF | TGTGCCAGCAGTGAGAACCTAGCCAAAAACATTCAGTACTTC
. | TRBJ2-5 | TRBV6-5 | . | CASSHRTDQETQYF | TGTGCCAGCTCTCATAGGACAGACCAAGAGACCCAGTACTTC
. | TRBJ2-3 | TRBV11-2 | . | CASSRLLASSTDTQYF | TGTGCCAGCAGCCGCCTTCTAGCGTCGAGCACAGATACGCAGTATTTT
TRBD2 | TRBJ2-5 | TRBV4-3 | . | CASSQTSGEETQYF | TGCGCCAGCAGCCAAACTAGCGGGGAAGAGACCCAGTACTTC
. | TRBJ2-7 | TRBV19 | few | CASSIDPGGEQYF | TGTGCCAGTAGTATAGATCCCGGCGGCGAGCAGTACTTC
TRBD1 | TRBJ2-4 | TRBV7-2 | . | CASSSIRDRVGIQYF | TGTGCCAGCAGCTCGATCCGGGACAGGGTGGGCATTCAGTACTTC
TRBD2 | TRBJ2-5 | TRBV30 | . | CAWSVRGLAGAGETQYF | TGTGCCTGGAGTGTACGAGGACTAGCGGGGGCTGGGGAGACCCAGTACTTC
TRBD1 | TRBJ2-1 | TRBV5-4 | . | CASSLKGQGHNEQFF | TGTGCCAGCAGCTTAAAGGGACAGGGACACAATGAGCAGTTCTTC
. | TRBJ2-3 | TRBV20-1 | few | CSAVGTDTQYF | TGCAGTGCGGTTGGGACAGATACGCAGTATTTT
TRBD2 | TRBJ2-7 | TRBV11-2 | few | CASSLQAGGPLPYEQYF | TGTGCCAGCAGCTTACAAGCGGGGGGACCCTTACCCTACGAGCAGTACTTC
. | TRBJ1-1 | TRBV29-1 | few | CSVGPTGVGGTEAFF | TGCAGCGTTGGGCCCACGGGTGTGGGGGGCACTGAAGCTTTCTTT
. | TRBJ2-6 | TRBV15 | few | CATSSRNSPGANVLTF | TGTGCCACCAGCAGTCGGAACTCTCCTGGGGCCAACGTCCTGACTTTC
. | TRBJ2-2 | TRBV6-5 | . | CASSYAGTGELFF | TGTGCCAGCAGTTACGCGGGGACCGGGGAGCTGTTTTTT
TRBD1 | TRBJ1-6 | TRBV6-6 | . | CASSDRGDGSPLHF | TGTGCCAGCAGCGACAGGGGCGATGGCTCACCCCTCCACTTT
. | TRBJ2-5 | TRBV2 | . | CASSVGTLQETQYF | TGTGCCAGCAGTGTCGGGACCCTTCAAGAGACCCAGTACTTC
. | TRBJ1-3 | TRBV15 | few | CATSRDPGSENTIYF | TGTGCCACCAGCAGAGATCCGGGGAGCGAAAACACCATATATTTT
TRBD1 | TRBJ1-3 | TRBV18 | . | CASSPPFGQGTGNTIYF | TGTGCCAGCTCACCACCGTTCGGACAGGGGACTGGAAACACCATATATTTT
TRBD2 | TRBJ2-7 | TRBV5-1 | . | CASSPGLAEYEQYF | TGCGCCAGCAGCCCCGGACTAGCTGAGTACGAGCAGTACTTC
TRBD2 | TRBJ2-5 | TRBV6-1 | . | CASSGTSGQETQYF | TGTGCCAGCAGTGGGACTAGCGGCCAAGAGACCCAGTACTTC
. | TRBJ2-1 | TRBV7-9 | . | CASSSGNNEQFF | TGTGCCAGCAGCTCCGGGAACAATGAGCAGTTCTTC
. | TRBJ2-5 | TRBV6-6 | once | CASSRQDSRETQYF | TGTGCCAGCAGCCGACAGGACTCCAGGGAGACCCAGTACTTC
. | TRBJ1-3 | TRBV30 | few | CAWSRGLSGNTIYF | TGTGCCTGGTCCAGGGGACTCTCTGGAAACACCATATATTTT
. | TRBJ2-7 | TRBV11-3 | . | CASSLEGIGVEQYF | TGTGCCAGCAGCCTGGAGGGAATCGGGGTCGAGCAGTACTTC
TRBD1 | TRBJ1-1 | TRBV27 | . | CASSSRGQGTEAFF | TGTGCCAGCAGTTCCAGGGGGCAGGGAACTGAAGCTTTCTTT
. | TRBJ1-4 | TRBV2 | few | CASGRQSSSTNEKLFF | TGTGCCAGCGGCCGACAGAGTTCTTCAACTAATGAAAAACTGTTTTTT
TRBD2 | TRBJ2-3 | TRBV5-1 | few | CASRTASGEADTQYF | TGCGCCAGCAGGACGGCTAGCGGGGAGGCGGATACGCAGTATTTT
. | TRBJ2-1 | TRBV7-9 | . | CASSLGSPATGEQFF | TGTGCCAGCAGCTTAGGTTCCCCAGCCACGGGGGAGCAGTTCTTC
. | TRBJ1-2 | TRBV30 | few | CAWSVPRFGYTF | TGTGCCTGGAGTGTACCAAGGTTTGGCTACACCTTC
. | TRBJ2-2 | TRBV14 | . | CASSQAGELFF | TGTGCCAGCAGCCAGGCCGGGGAGCTGTTTTTT
. | TRBJ1-1 | TRBV14 | few | CASSPWARDTEAFF | TGTGCCAGCAGCCCCTGGGCCAGGGACACTGAAGCTTTCTTT
. | TRBJ2-7 | TRBV27 | . | CASSLYDRTDSYEQYF | TGTGCCAGCAGTTTATATGATCGGACGGACTCCTACGAGCAGTACTTC
. | TRBJ1-3 | TRBV7-2 | few | CASSLVMGLSSGNTIYF | TGTGCCAGCAGCTTAGTAATGGGCCTATCAAGCGGAAACACCATATATTTT
TRBD1 | TRBJ2-5 | TRBV29-1 | few | CSVAGTAQETQYF | TGCAGCGTCGCCGGGACAGCCCAAGAGACCCAGTACTTC
. | TRBJ2-7 | TRBV6-6 | few | CASSQRDEQYF | TGTGCCAGCAGTCAAAGGGACGAGCAGTACTTC
. | TRBJ1-2 | TRBV7-9 | few | CASSLAFKTNYGYTF | TGTGCCAGCAGCTTAGCGTTCAAAACGAACTATGGCTACACCTTC
TRBD2 | TRBJ2-6 | TRBV30 | few | CAAWGGTGANVLTF | TGTGCCGCTTGGGGGGGAACTGGGGCCAACGTCCTGACTTTC
. | TRBJ2-1 | TRBV5-1 | . | CASSPALENEQFF | TGCGCCAGCAGCCCGGCGCTAGAGAATGAGCAGTTCTTC
. | TRBJ2-5 | TRBV6-1 | few | CASSLRHPQETQYF | TGTGCCAGCAGCCTTAGACACCCACAAGAGACCCAGTACTTC